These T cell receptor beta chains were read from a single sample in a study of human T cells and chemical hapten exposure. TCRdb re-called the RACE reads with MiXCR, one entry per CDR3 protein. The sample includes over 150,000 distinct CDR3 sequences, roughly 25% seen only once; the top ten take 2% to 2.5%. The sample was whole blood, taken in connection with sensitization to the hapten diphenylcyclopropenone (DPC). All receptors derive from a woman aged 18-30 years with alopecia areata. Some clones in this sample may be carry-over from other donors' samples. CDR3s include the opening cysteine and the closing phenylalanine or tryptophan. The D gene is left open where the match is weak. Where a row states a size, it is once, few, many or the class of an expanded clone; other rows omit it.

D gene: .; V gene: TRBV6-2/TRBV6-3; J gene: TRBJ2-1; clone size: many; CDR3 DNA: TGTGCCAGTAACCTTTTAGGGGGGTCCTCCTACAATGAGCAGTTCTTC; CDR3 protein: CASNLLGGSSYNEQFF
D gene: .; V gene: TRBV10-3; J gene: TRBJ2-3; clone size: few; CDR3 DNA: TGTGCCATCAAGGTTGGGGGTAGCACAGATACGCAGTATTTT; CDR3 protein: CAIKVGGSTDTQYF
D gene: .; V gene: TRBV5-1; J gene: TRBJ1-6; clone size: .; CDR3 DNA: TGCGCCAGCAGCTTCGGCCCAAATAATTCACCCCTCCACTTT; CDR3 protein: CASSFGPNNSPLHF
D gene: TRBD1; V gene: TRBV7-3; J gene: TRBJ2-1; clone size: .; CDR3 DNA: TGTGCCAGCAGCCCGGACAGGGTCTCCTACAATGAGCAGTTCTTC; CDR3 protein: CASSPDRVSYNEQFF
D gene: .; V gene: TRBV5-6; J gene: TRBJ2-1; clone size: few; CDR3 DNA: TGTGCCAGCAGCTTGGGTCTCTTGGGGGAGCAGTTCTTC; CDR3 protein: CASSLGLLGEQFF
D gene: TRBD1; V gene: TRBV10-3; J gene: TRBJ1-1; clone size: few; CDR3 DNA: TGTGCCATCAGTGAAAACAGGGGGGAAGCTTTCTTT; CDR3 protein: CAISENRGEAFF
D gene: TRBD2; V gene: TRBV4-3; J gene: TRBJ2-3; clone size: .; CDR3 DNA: TGCGCCAGCAGCCCGATAGGGCTAGCGGGAGCTTCAGATACGCAGTATTTT; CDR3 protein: CASSPIGLAGASDTQYF
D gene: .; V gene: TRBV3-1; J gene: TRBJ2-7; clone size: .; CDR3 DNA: TGTGCCAGCAGCCACAACTACGAGCAGTACTTC; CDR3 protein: CASSHNYEQYF
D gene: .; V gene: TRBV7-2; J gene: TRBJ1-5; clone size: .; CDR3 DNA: TGTGCCAGCAGTCCTGGACCCGGAGGCAATCAGCCCCAGCATTTT; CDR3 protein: CASSPGPGGNQPQHF
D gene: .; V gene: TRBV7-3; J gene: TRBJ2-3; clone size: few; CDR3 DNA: TGTGCCAGCAGCTCCGAAGGGTTAGCCACAGATACGCAGTATTTT; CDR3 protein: CASSSEGLATDTQYF
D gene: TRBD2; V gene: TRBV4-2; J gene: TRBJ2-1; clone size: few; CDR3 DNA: TGTGCCAGCAGCCAAGATTGGGAGCGGGGGGCTTCCAATGAGCAGTTCTTC; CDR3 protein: CASSQDWERGASNEQFF
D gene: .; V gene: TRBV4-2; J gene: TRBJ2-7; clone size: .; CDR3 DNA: TGTGCCAGCAGCCAAGTTCGAGGAGAGCAGTACTTC; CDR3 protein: CASSQVRGEQYF
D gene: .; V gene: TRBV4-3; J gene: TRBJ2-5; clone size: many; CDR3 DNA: TGCGCCAGCAGCCAAGATTGGGTCGGGGGGACCCAGTACTTC; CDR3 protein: CASSQDWVGGTQYF
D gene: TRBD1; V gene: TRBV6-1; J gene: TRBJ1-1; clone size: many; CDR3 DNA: TGTGCCAGCATCGTCCCGGGACAGGGGAGGAACACTGAAGCTTTCTTT; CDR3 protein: CASIVPGQGRNTEAFF
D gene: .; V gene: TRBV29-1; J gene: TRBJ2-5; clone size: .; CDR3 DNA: TGCAGCGTTGAAGAGGTGCCATTCCAAGAGACCCAGTACTTC; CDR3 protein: CSVEEVPFQETQYF
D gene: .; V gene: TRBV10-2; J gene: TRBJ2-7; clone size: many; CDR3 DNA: TGCGCCAGCAGTGAAGGGTACGAGCAGTACTTC; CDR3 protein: CASSEGYEQYF
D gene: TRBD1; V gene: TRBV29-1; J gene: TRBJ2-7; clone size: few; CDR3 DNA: TGCAGCGTTAGCAAAGGGACAGGGGGGAACGAGCAGTACTTC; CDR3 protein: CSVSKGTGGNEQYF
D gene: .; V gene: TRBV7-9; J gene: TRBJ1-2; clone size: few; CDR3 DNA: TGTGCCAGCAGCCCCCCTGTCACCAGGACAGACTATGGCTACACCTTC; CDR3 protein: CASSPPVTRTDYGYTF
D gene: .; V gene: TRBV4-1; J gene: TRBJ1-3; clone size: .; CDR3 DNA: TGCGCCAGCAGCAAGCTGGGGGCGCCGGGAAACACCATATATTTT; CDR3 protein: CASSKLGAPGNTIYF
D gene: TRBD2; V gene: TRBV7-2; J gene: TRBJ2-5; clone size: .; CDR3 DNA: TGTGCCAGCAGCCCGACTAGCAAAGAGACCCAGTACTTC; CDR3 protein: CASSPTSKETQYF
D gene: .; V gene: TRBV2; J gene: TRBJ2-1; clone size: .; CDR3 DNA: TGTGCCAGCAGTGAGGACCCCCATGAGCAGTTCTTC; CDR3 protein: CASSEDPHEQFF
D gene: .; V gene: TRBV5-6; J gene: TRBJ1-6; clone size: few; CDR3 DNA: TGTGCCAGCAGCTTGCACTCAGAACGACGATATAATTCACCCCTCCACTTT; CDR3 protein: CASSLHSERRYNSPLHF
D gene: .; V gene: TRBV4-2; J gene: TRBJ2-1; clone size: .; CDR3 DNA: TGTGCCAGCAGCTCTTCGTTGGACAGAGGGGGTGAGCAGTTCTTC; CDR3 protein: CASSSSLDRGGEQFF
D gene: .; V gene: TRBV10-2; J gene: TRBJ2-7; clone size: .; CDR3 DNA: TGCGCCAGCCGAGGGTCCCCCTACGAGCAGTACTTC; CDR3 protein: CASRGSPYEQYF
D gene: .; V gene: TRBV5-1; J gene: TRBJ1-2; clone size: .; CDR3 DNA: TGCGCCAGCAGCTTCTCCGGGACGGAGGCGTATGGCTACACCTTC; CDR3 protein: CASSFSGTEAYGYTF
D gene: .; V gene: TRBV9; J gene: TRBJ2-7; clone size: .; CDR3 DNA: TGTGCCAGCAGCGTAGATGTCGCATCCTACGAGCAGTACTTC; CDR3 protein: CASSVDVASYEQYF
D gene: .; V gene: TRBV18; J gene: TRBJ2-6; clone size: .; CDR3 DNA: TGTGCCAGCTCACCTCAGACAGCCGCTGGGGCCAACGTCCTGACTTTC; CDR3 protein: CASSPQTAAGANVLTF
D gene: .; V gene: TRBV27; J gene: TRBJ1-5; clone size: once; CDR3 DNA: TGTGCCAGCAGCTCCCTTACACGGAACAATCAGCCCCAGCATTTT; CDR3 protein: CASSSLTRNNQPQHF
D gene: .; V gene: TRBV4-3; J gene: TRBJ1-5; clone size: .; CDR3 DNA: TGCGTCAGCAGCCAAGGCAGGGTTCGGAGCAATCAGCCCCAGCATTTT; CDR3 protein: CVSSQGRVRSNQPQHF
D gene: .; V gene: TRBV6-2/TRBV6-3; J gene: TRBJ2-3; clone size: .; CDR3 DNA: TGTGCCAGCGGACCTCGGGGGGCCACAGATACGCAGTATTTT; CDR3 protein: CASGPRGATDTQYF
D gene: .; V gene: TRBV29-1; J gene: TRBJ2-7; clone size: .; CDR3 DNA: TGCAGCGTTGAAAAGGCAGGGAGCCTGAGCGAGCAGTACTTC; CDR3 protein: CSVEKAGSLSEQYF
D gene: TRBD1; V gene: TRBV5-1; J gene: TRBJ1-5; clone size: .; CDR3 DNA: TGCGCCAGCAGCTCGACAGGGCTAAGCAATCAGCCCCAGCATTTT; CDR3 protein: CASSSTGLSNQPQHF
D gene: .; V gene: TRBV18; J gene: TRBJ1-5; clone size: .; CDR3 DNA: TGTGCCAGCTCACCTCAGGCTCAGCCCCAGCATTTT; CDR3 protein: CASSPQAQPQHF
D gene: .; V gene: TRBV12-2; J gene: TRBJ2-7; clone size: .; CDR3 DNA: TGTGCAAGTCGTCGAACCCCTAGCGGGAGTGATTGCGAGCAGTACTTC; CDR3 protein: CASRRTPSGSDCEQYF
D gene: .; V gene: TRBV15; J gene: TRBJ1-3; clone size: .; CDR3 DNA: TGTGCCACCAGCACCCGGATCGGGGCGTATGGAAACACCATATATTTT; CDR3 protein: CATSTRIGAYGNTIYF
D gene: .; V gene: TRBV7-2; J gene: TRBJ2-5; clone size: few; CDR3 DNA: TGTGCCAGCAGCTTAGCCAGGACAGAGAGAGAGACCCAGTACTTC; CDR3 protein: CASSLARTERETQYF
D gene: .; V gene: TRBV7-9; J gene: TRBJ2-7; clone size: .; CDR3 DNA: TGTGCCAGCAGCTTCATGCCCGGGCGAGGCTACGAGCAGTACTTC; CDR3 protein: CASSFMPGRGYEQYF
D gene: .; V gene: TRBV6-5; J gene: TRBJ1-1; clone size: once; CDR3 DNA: TGTGCCAGCAGTTACGGTTGGGGCACTGAAGCTTTCTTT; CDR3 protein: CASSYGWGTEAFF
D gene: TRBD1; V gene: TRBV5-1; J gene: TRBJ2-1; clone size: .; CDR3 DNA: TGCGCCAGGAAGGGGGCTTCGGACAATGAGCAGTTCTTC; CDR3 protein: CARKGASDNEQFF
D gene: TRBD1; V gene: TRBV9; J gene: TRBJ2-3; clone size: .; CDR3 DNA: TGTGCCAGCAGCGTAGACTGGGGGTTCGGGACAGTATCAGATACGCAGTATTTT; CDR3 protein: CASSVDWGFGTVSDTQYF
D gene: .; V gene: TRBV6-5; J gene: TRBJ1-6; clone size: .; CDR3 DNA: TGTGCCAGCAGGAACCAGGGTGGTTCACCCCTCCACTTT; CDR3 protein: CASRNQGGSPLHF
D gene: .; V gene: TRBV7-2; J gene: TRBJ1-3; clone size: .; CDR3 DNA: TGTGCCAGCAGCCGCGTCAGCGGTGGTGGAAACACCATATATTTT; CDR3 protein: CASSRVSGGGNTIYF
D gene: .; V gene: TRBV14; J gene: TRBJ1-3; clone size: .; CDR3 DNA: TGTGCCAGCAGCCAAGCGCGTGGGGATGGAAACACCATATATTTT; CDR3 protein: CASSQARGDGNTIYF
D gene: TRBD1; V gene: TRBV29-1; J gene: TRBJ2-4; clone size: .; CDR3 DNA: TGCAGCGTTGGGGACAGATTAGCCAAAAACATTCAGTACTTC; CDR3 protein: CSVGDRLAKNIQYF
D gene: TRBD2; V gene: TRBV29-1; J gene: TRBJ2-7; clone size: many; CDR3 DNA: TGCAGCGTTTCACCGGGAGGCCACGAGCAGTACTTC; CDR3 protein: CSVSPGGHEQYF
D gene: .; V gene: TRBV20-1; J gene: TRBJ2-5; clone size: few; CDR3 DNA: TGCAGTGCTAGTAGAGGGTCAGCTCAAGAGACCCAGTACTTC; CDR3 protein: CSASRGSAQETQYF
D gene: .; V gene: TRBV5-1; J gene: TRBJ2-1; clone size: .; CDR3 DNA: TGCGCCAGCAGCTTGGCCCCAGGACTGTCCTACAATGAGCAGTTCTTC; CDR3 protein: CASSLAPGLSYNEQFF
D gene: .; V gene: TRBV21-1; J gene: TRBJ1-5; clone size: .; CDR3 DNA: TGTGCCAGCAGCAGAGTCTCCCTGTTGGGGGCGTCAAGGGGTAGCAATCAGCCCCAGCATTTT; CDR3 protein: CASSRVSLLGASRGSNQPQHF
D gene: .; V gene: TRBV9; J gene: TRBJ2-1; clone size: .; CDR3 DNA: TGTGCCAGCAGCGTAGCGGACAATGAGCAGTTCTTC; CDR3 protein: CASSVADNEQFF
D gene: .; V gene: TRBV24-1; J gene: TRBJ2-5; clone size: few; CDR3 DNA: TGTGCCACCTCGGTCGGGGAGACCCAGTACTTC; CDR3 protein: CATSVGETQYF
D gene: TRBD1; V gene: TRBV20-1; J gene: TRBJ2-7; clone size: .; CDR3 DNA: TGCAGTGCCCATTTGGGACAGGGGATCGAAAACGAGCAGTACTTC; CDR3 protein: CSAHLGQGIENEQYF
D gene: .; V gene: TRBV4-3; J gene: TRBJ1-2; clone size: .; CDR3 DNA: TGCGCCAGCAGCCAAGTCACGCCCGGTTCTGGCTACACCTTC; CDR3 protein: CASSQVTPGSGYTF
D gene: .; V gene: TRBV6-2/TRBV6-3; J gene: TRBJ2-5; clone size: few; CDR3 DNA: TGTGCCAGCAGTTTCCGGACGGAACAAGAGACCCAGTACTTC; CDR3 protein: CASSFRTEQETQYF
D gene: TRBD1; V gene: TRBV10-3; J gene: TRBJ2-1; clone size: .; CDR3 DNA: TGTGCCATCAGTGAAGGACAGGGATACAATGAGCAGTTCTTC; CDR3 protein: CAISEGQGYNEQFF
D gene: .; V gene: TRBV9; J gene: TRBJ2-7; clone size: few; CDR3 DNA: TGTGCCAGCAGCGAGGACGGGTACGAGCAGTACTTC; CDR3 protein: CASSEDGYEQYF
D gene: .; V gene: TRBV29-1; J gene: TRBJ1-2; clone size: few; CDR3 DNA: TGCAGCGTTTCCCAGGGTACTTATGGCTACACCTTC; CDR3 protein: CSVSQGTYGYTF
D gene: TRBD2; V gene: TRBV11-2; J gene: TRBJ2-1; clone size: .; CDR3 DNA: TGTGCCAGCAGCTTAGTAGGCCTAGCGGGAGCCCTTGAGCAGTTCTTC; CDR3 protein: CASSLVGLAGALEQFF
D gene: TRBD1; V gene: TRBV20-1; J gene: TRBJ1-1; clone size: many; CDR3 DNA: TGCAGTGCTAGAGATCTTAGGGGGCCAAACACTGAAGCTTTCTTT; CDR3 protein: CSARDLRGPNTEAFF